Sequencing of this TCR beta chain was carried out in a study of T cells in Graves' hyperthyroidism and ophthalmopathy. General study findings and limits: Most clonotypes expanded in thyroid above 0.001 were likewise present in blood. A model using 13 V-J features told ophthalmopathy apart from stable hyperthyroidism.

Amplified TCR beta CDR3 regions came from RNA transcripts. The HTBI primer set drove a first-round RT-PCR of the TCR CDR3. TCRdb itself ran the multiplex PCR reads through MiXCR, one entry per CDR3 protein. Here the sample spans a few hundred thousand distinct CDR3 sequences, 40% to 50% being singletons. This clonotype was recorded at least ten times. Antigen unknown. Patients with uncontrolled infections, other autoimmune diseases, pregnancy or lactation were excluded. Based on clinical symptoms, serum thyroxine and TRAb, thyroid ultrasound and orbital computed tomography, diagnoses were reached. The clonotype was recovered from an adult woman with Graves' disease, either hyperthyroidism or ophthalmopathy (not recorded which). Sequencing input: peripheral blood or thyroid tissue (not recorded which).

The CDR3 DNA sequence: TGCAGCTTACAGGGGGCGAACAGGAATCAGCCCCAGCATTTT. Protein sequence: CSLQGANRNQPQHF. This rearrangement joins TRBV20-1 to TRBJ1-5; 9 bases align to TRBD1. The CDR3 has 14 amino acids. Germline CDR1 reads DFQATT; CDR2 reads SNEGSKA (reference sequence).